This entry features one T cell receptor (beta chain) sequence. Its antigen is unknown. From germline, CDR1 is LGHNA and CDR2 YSLEER. The CDR3 runs 10 residues. The V end lost 8 bases, the J end lost 7 bases, and 6 bases lay between the germline ends. This record belongs to a study of T-cell memory formation after mild COVID-19. General observations from the study: Unconfirmed was the SARS-CoV-2 specificity of second-wave clones that peaked on day 37. Clones contracting over day 15 to 85 were CD4/CD8 balanced, with later expanders leaning CD4+.

With constant-segment primers, 5'RACE yielded cDNA libraries of TCR alpha and TCR beta that carried sample barcodes and UMIs. TCRdb re-derived calls from the 5' RACE reads in MiXCR, one entry per CDR3 protein. Of 300,000 to 350,000 distinct CDR3 sequences detected, roughly an eighth appear once; the ten largest clones hold 21%. Sequenced: PBMCs or a T cell subset sorted from them (not recorded which). The TCR originated in a man aged 18 to 30 who had mild COVID-19 (a few samples of this study predate the infection). Cell type and time point are not known. The chain combines TRBV4-3 with TRBJ2-4, with unresolved D. The CDR3 DNA sequence: TGCGCCAGCCCCCATAACATTCAGTACTTC. Its protein is CASPHNIQYF.